This T cell receptor beta chain originates from a study of monozygotic twins with inflammatory bowel disease. Germline V CDR1 and CDR2: KGHDR, SFDVKD. The CDR3 is 15 residues long. General observations from the study: Patient repertoires may carry noise from differing immunosuppressive treatments.

There were eight separate reactions per sample in which cDNA was made. TCRdb derives one entry per CDR3 protein from the 5' RACE reads, leaving out DNA. The sample spans just over 300,000 distinct CDR3 sequences; the ten largest clones claim roughly 5.8%. Points on this clonotype: Its antigen is as yet unknown.

Sequencing was carried out using blood. The chain is built from TRBV24-1 and TRBJ2-3. The clonotype was recovered from a human donor with ulcerative colitis or Crohn's disease, or a healthy co-twin of an affected twin (not recorded which). The CDR3 here is CATSDHGTSTDTQYF.